These T cell receptor beta chains were read from a single sample in a study of cytomegalovirus exposure and HLA in healthy donors. Profiled with immunoSEQ multiplex PCR; TCRdb holds only in-frame clones, not every one. The repertoire consists of around 120,000 clones, with 60% to 85% occurring once and the leading ten covering 3.3%. The sequencing input was PBMCs. The source is a woman aged 25 to 39 in good health and CMV-seropositive. Both conserved end residues are part of each CDR3. Fields, in order: V gene, J gene, CDR3 protein.

v_call: TRBV2
j_call: TRBJ2-1
cdr3_aa: CASSEPGGGGLYEQFF

v_call: TRBV7-8
j_call: TRBJ2-1
cdr3_aa: CASSFDRGSDRFF

v_call: TRBV19
j_call: TRBJ2-1
cdr3_aa: CASRRLAALYNEQFF

v_call: TRBV6-6
j_call: TRBJ1-3
cdr3_aa: CASGTTGFGNTIYF

v_call: TRBV18
j_call: .
cdr3_aa: CASSTATGTEQYF

v_call: TRBV7-9
j_call: TRBJ1-1
cdr3_aa: CASTYRGTGVTEAFF

v_call: TRBV7-2
j_call: TRBJ1-1
cdr3_aa: CASSIDRPDTEAFF

v_call: TRBV5-5
j_call: TRBJ2-5
cdr3_aa: CASSQNSGERETQYF

v_call: TRBV28
j_call: TRBJ2-1
cdr3_aa: CASSVPRGLTSSYNEQFF

v_call: TRBV5-4
j_call: TRBJ1-2
cdr3_aa: CASSLDAGGVDGYTF

v_call: TRBV6-5
j_call: TRBJ1-6
cdr3_aa: CASSSSYNSPLHF

v_call: TRBV30
j_call: TRBJ2-2
cdr3_aa: CAWGTGTGVGELFF

v_call: TRBV6-5
j_call: TRBJ2-2
cdr3_aa: CASRTGQTTGELFF

v_call: TRBV29-1
j_call: TRBJ2-3
cdr3_aa: CSVDSQGLDTQYF

v_call: TRBV10-3
j_call: TRBJ2-7
cdr3_aa: CAISYDGQGQGYF

v_call: TRBV6-6
j_call: TRBJ1-2
cdr3_aa: CASSYSVREGAGGYTF

v_call: TRBV28
j_call: TRBJ1-1
cdr3_aa: CASSSPTGGNTEAFF

v_call: TRBV6-1
j_call: TRBJ2-3
cdr3_aa: CASSGGTGPTDTQYF

v_call: TRBV9
j_call: TRBJ1-4
cdr3_aa: CASSVGTGATEKLFF

v_call: TRBV9
j_call: TRBJ2-3
cdr3_aa: CASSSMVAPTDTQYF

v_call: TRBV18
j_call: TRBJ2-5
cdr3_aa: CASSPGISETQYF

v_call: TRBV11-1
j_call: TRBJ2-1
cdr3_aa: CASTQGSGTSGGNEQFF

v_call: TRBV30
j_call: TRBJ1-1
cdr3_aa: CAWNRALNTEAFF

v_call: TRBV6-1
j_call: TRBJ1-1
cdr3_aa: CASRTGTGTAGEAFF

v_call: TRBV7-2
j_call: TRBJ2-1
cdr3_aa: CASSLVGRYGLF

v_call: TRBV27
j_call: TRBJ2-3
cdr3_aa: CASTPLSGRTDTQYF

v_call: TRBV7-8
j_call: TRBJ1-1
cdr3_aa: CVSSSLNTEAFF

v_call: TRBV9
j_call: TRBJ1-2
cdr3_aa: CASSVAGGWNGYTF

v_call: TRBV2
j_call: TRBJ2-2
cdr3_aa: CASRSGLGGTGELFF

v_call: TRBV30
j_call: TRBJ1-5
cdr3_aa: CAWSDRASQPQHF

v_call: TRBV9
j_call: TRBJ2-2
cdr3_aa: CASTPPASEPTGELFF

v_call: TRBV11-1
j_call: TRBJ2-7
cdr3_aa: CASSYGGAGEQYF

v_call: TRBV7-2
j_call: TRBJ1-6
cdr3_aa: CASSSGLGNSPLHF

v_call: TRBV19
j_call: TRBJ2-2
cdr3_aa: CASSPLKAGANTGELFF

v_call: TRBV28
j_call: TRBJ1-2
cdr3_aa: CASTTGQGRNYGYTF

v_call: TRBV5-6
j_call: TRBJ2-1
cdr3_aa: CASSLGGFVNEQFF

v_call: TRBV19
j_call: TRBJ2-5
cdr3_aa: CASSIGAGGPETQYF